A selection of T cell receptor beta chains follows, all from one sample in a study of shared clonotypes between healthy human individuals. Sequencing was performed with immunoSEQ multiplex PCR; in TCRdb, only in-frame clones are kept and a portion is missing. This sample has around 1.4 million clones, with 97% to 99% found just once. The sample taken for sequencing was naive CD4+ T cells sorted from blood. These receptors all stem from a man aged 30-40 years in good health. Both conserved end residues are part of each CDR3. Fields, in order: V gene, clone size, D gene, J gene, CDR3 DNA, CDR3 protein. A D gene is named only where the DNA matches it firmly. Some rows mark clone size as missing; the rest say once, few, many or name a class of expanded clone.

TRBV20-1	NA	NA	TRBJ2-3	TGCAGCCCGACAGTGATAGATACGCAGTATTTT	CSPTVIDTQYF
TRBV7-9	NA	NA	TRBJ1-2	TGTGCCAGCAGCTCCGAGGCCTGGGGCTACACCTTC	CASSSEAWGYTF
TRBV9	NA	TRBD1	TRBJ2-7	TGTGCCAGCAGCGTTTTTTCTAGGGGACAGGGCGGCGAGCAGTACTTC	CASSVFSRGQGGEQYF
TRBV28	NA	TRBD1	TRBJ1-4	TGTGCCAGCAGTTCCGCCTGGGACAGGGGGAATGAAAAACTGTTTTTT	CASSSAWDRGNEKLFF
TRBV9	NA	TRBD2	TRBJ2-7	TGTGCCAGCAGCCGTCACCGGGGGAGGGATATCTCCTACGAGCAGTACTTC	CASSRHRGRDISYEQYF
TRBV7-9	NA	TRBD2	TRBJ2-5	TGTGCCAGCAGCTCCACTAGCGGTCCTGGGCCCCAGTACTTC	CASSSTSGPGPQYF
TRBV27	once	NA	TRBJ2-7	TGTGCCAGCAAGACACTCGCACCCTACGAGCAGTACTTC	CASKTLAPYEQYF
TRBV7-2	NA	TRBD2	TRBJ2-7	TGTGCCAGCAGCTTTAGGACTAGCGGCAACTACGAGCAGTACTTC	CASSFRTSGNYEQYF
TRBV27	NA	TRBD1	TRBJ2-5	TGTGCCAGCAGTTTACTAGGGACAGAAGAGACCCAGTACTTC	CASSLLGTEETQYF
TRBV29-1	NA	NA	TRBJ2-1	TGCAGCGTTGCGGGCTCCATGGGCGGGAACTCCTACAATGAGCAGTTCTTC	CSVAGSMGGNSYNEQFF
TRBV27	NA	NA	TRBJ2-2	TGTGCCAGCAGACCTTACCCCCATATCATTAACACCGGGGAGCTGTTTTTT	CASRPYPHIINTGELFF
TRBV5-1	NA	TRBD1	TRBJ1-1	TGCGCCAGCAGCTTAAATGCGGGACAGGATTTTATCTCCACTGAAGCTTTCTTT	CASSLNAGQDFISTEAFF
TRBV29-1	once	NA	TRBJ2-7	TGCAGCGTTGGTGGACTCGAGCAGTACTTC	CSVGGLEQYF
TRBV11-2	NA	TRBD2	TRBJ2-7	TGTGCCAGCAGCTTAGATCCCAGCCTAGCGGGAGCTCCAACCTACGAGCAGTACTTC	CASSLDPSLAGAPTYEQYF
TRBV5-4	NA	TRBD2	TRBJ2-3	TGTGCCAGCAGCTTGACTAGCGGGACGGGCACAGATACGCAGTATTTT	CASSLTSGTGTDTQYF
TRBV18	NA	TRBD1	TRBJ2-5	TGTGCCAGCTCACCACTCAGCAGGGGGAGTCGCCAAGAGACCCAGTACTTC	CASSPLSRGSRQETQYF
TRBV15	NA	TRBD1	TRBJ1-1	TGTGCCACCAGCACCGGGACAGGGGCTCTCAGCACTGAAGCTTTCTTT	CATSTGTGALSTEAFF
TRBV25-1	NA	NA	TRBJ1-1	TGTGCCAGCAGTGATACGGGCGCAGGGGATACTGAAGCTTTCTTT	CASSDTGAGDTEAFF
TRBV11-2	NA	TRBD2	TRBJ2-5	TGTGCCAGCAGCTTATTCCTAGCGGGAGGTACAAACCAAGAGACCCAGTACTTC	CASSLFLAGGTNQETQYF
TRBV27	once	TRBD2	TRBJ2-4	TGTGCCAGCAGCCGACTAGGGCTAGCGGGAGGGTTAGGGAAAAACATTCAGTACTTC	CASSRLGLAGGLGKNIQYF